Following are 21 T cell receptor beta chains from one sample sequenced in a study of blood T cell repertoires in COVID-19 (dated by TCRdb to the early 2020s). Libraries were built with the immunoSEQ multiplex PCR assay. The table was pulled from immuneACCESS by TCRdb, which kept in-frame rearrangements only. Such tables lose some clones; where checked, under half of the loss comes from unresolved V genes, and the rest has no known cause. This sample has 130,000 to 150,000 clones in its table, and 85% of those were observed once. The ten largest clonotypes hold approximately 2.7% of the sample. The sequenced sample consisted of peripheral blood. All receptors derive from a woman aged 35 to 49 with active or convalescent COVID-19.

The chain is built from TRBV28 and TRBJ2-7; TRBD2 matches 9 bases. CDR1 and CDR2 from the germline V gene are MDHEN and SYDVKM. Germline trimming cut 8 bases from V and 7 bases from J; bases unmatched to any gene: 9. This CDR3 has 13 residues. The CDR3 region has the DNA TGTGCCAGCGCACGAGGGCGGGAGGGGGAGCAGTACTTC. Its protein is CASARGREGEQYF.

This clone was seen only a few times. The CDR3, as DNA: TGTGCCAGCACCCGCGGCCAAGAGACCCAGTACTTC. Its translation: CASTRGQETQYF. The rearrangement joins TRBV28 to TRBJ2-5, with D uncertain. Germline V gene data show CDR1 as MDHEN and CDR2 as SYDVKM. Between the trimmed V and J ends, which lost 7 bases and 1 base, there was a span of 7 bases. The CDR3 has 12 amino acids.

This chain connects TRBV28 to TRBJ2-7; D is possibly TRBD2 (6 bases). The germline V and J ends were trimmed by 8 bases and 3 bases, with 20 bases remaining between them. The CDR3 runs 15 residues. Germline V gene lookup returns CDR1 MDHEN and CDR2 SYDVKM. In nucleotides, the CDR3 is TGTGCCAGCTCCCGATGGAGGGCTGGAAGCTACGAGCAGTACTTC. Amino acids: CASSRWRAGSYEQYF.

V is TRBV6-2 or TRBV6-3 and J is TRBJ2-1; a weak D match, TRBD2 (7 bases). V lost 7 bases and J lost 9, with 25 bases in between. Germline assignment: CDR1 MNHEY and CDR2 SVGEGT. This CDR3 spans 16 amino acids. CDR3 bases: TGTGCCAGCACCCCCTCGAACTGGGGGGGCCCTGCTGAGCAGTTCTTC. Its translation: CASTPSNWGGPAEQFF.

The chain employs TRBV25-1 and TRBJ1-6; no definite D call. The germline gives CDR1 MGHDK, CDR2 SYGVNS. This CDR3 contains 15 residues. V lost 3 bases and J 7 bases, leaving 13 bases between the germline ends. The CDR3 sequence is CASSDWAAGNSPLHF. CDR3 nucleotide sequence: TGTGCCAGCAGTGATTGGGCTGCGGGGAATTCACCCCTCCACTTT.

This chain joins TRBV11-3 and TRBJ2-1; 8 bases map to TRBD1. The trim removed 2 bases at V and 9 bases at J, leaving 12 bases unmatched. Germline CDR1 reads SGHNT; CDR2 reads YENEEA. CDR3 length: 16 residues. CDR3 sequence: CASSLRRQGPLGEQFF. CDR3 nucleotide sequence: TGTGCCAGCAGCTTACGACGACAGGGGCCCTTGGGTGAGCAGTTCTTC.

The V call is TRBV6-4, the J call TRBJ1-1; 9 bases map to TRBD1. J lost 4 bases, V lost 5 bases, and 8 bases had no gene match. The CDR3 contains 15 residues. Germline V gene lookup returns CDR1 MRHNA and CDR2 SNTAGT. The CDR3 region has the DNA TGTGCCAGCAGTCCGGGACAGGGCGAGGGCACTGAAGCTTTCTTT. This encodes CASSPGQGEGTEAFF.

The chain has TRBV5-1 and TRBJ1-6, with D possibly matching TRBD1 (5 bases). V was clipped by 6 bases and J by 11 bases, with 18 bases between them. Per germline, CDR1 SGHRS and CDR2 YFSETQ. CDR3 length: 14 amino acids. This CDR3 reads CASKEAGVLTPLHF. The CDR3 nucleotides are TGCGCCAGCAAGGAGGCGGGGGTTCTGACACCCCTCCACTTT.

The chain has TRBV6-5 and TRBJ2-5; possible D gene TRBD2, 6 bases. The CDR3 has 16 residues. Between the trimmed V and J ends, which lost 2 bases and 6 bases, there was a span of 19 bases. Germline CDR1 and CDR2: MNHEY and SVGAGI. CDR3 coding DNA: TGTGCCAGCAGTTACCCCGGACGGGGTGGGGGGAAGACCCAGTACTTC. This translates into CASSYPGRGGGKTQYF.

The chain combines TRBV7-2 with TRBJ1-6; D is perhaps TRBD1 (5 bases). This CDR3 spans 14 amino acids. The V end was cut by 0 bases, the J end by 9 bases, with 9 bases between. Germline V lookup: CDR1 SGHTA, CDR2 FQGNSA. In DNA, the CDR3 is TGTGCCAGCAGCTTAGCCCAGGGTGGTTCACCCCTCCACTTT. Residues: CASSLAQGGSPLHF.

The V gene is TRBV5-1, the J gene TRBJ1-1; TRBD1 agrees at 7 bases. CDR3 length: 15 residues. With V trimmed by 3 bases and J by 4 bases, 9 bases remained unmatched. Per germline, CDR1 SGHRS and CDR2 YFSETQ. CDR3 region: CASSSLQGKVTEAFF. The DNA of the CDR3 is TGCGCCAGCAGCTCCCTACAGGGGAAGGTCACTGAAGCTTTCTTT.

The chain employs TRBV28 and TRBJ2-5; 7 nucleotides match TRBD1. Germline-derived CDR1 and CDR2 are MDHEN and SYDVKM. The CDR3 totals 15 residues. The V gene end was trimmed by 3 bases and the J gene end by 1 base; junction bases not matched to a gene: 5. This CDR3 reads CASSFRGLIQETQYF. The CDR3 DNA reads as TGTGCCAGCAGTTTTAGGGGGCTGATCCAAGAGACCCAGTACTTC.

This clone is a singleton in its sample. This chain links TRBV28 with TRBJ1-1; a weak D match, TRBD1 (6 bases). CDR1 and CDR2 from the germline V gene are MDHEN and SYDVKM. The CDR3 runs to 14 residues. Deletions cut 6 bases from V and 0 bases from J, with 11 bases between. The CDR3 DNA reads TGTGCCAGCAGAAAGACAGGACTGAACACTGAAGCTTTCTTT. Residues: CASRKTGLNTEAFF. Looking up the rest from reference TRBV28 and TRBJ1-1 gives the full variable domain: DVKVTQSSRYLVKRTGEKVFLECVQDMDHENMFWYRQDPGLGLRLIYFSYDVKMKEKGDIPEGYSVSREKKERFSLILESASTNQTSMYLCASRKTGLNTEAFFGQGTRLTVV.

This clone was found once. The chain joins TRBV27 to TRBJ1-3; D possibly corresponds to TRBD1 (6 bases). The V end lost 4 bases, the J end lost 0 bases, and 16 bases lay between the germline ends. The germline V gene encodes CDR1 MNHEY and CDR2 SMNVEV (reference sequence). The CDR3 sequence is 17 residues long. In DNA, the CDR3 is TGTGCCAGCAGTTGCGACAGGAGAAAGGACTCTGGAAACACCATATATTTT. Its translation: CASSCDRRKDSGNTIYF.

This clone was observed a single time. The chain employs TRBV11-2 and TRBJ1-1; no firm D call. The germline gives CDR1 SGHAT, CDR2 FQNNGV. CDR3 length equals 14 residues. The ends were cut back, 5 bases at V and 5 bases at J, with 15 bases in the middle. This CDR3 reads CASSVTGIGTEAFF. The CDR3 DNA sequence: TGTGCCAGCAGCGTAACGGGGATCGGGACTGAAGCTTTCTTT.

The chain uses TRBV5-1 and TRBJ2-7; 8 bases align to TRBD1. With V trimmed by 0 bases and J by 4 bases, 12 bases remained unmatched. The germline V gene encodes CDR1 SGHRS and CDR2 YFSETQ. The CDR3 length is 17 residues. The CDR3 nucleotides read TGCGCCAGCAGCTTGGCCCAGGGGGCCCTCGGCTGGTACGAGCAGTACTTC. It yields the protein CASSLAQGALGWYEQYF.

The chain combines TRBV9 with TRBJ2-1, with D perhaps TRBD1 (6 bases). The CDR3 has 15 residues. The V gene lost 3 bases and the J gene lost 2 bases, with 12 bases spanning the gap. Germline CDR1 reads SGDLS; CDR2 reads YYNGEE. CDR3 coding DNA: TGTGCCAGCAGCGACAGGGCCCGTACCTACAATGAGCAGTTCTTC. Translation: CASSDRARTYNEQFF.

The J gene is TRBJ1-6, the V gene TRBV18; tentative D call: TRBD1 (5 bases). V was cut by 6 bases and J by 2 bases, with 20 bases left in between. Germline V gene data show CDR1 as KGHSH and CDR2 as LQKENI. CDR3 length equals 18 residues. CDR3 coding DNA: TGTGCCAGCTCCCAACGCCGGAGGGGCAGTGCCTATAATTCACCCCTCCACTTT. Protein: CASSQRRRGSAYNSPLHF.

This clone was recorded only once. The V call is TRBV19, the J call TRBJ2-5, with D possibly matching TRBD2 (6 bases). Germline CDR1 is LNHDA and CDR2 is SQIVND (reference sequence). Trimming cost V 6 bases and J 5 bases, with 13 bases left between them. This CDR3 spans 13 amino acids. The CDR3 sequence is CASSWGVGETQYF. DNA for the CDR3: TGTGCCAGTAGCTGGGGGGTGGGGGAGACCCAGTACTTC.

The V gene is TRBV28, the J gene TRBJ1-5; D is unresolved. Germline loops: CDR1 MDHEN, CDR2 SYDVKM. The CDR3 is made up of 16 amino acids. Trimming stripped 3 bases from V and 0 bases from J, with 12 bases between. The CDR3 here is CASSFAGSYSNQPQHF. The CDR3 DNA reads TGTGCCAGCAGTTTCGCAGGCTCCTATAGCAATCAGCCCCAGCATTTT.

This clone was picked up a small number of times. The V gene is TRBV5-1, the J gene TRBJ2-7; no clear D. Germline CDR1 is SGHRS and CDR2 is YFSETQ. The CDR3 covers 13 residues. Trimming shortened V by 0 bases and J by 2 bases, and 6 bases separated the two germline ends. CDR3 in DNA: TGCGCCAGCAGCTTGGACCCGGCCTACGAGCAGTACTTC. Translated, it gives CASSLDPAYEQYF.